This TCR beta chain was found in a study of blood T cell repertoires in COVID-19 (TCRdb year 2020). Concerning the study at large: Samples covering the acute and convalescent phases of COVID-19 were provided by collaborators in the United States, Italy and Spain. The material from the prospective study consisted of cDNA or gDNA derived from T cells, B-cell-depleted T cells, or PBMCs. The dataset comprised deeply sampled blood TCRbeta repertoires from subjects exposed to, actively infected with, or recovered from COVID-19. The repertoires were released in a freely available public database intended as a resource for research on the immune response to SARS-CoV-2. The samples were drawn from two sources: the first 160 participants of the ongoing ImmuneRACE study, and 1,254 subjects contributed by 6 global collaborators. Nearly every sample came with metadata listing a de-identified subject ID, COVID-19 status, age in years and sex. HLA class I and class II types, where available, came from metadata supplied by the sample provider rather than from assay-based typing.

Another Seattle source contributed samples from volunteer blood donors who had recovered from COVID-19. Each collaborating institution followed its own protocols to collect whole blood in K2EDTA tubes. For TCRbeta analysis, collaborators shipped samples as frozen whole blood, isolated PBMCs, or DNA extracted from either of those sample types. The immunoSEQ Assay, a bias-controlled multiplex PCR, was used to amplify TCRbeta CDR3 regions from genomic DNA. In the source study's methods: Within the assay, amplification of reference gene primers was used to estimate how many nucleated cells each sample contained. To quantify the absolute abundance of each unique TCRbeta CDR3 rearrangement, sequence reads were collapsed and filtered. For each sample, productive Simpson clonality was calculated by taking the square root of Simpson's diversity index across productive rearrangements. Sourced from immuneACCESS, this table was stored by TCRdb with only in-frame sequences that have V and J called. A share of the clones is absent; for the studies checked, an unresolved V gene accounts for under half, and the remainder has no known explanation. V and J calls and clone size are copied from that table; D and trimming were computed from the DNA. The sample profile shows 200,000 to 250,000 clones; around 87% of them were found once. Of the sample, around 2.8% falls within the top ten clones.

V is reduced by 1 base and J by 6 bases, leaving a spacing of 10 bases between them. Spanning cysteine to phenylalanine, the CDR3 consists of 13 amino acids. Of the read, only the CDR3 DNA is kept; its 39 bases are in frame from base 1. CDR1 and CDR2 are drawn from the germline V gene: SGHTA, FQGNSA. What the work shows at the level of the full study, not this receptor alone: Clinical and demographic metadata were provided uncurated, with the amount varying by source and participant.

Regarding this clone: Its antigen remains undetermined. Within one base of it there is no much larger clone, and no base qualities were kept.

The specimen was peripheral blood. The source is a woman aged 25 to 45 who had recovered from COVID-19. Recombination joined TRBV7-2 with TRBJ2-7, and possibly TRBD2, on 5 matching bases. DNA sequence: TGTGCCAGCAGCTTAGTGGCTAGCCCCGAGCAGTACTTC. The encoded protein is CASSLVASPEQYF.